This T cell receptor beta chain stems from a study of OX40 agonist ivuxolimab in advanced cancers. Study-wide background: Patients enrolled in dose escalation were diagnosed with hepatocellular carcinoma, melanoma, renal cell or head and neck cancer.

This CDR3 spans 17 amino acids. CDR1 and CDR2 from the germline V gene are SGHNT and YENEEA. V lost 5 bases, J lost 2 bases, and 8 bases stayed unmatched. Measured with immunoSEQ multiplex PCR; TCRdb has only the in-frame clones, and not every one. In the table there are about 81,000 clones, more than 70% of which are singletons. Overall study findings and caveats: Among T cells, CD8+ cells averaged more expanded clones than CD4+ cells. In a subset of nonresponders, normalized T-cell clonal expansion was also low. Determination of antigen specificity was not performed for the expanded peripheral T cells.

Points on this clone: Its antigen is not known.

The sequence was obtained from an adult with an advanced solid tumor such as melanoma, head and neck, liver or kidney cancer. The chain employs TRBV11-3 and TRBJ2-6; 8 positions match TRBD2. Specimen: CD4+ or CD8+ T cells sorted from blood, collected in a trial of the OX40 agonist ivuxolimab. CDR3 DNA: TGTGCCAGCAGCCCCCCTCGGGGGGGGGCTGGGGCCAACGTCCTGACTTTC. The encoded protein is CASSPPRGGAGANVLTF.